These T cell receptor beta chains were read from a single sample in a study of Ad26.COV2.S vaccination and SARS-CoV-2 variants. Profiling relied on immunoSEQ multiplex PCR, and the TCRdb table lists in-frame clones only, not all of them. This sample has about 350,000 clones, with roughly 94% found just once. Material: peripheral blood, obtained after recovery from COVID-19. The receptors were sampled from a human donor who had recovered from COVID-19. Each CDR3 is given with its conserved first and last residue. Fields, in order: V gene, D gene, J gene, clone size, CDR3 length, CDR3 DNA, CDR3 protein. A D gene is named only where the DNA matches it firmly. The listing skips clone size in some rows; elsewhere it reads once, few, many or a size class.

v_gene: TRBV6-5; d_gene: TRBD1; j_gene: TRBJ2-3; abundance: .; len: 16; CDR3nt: TGTGCCAGCAGTTACTCAGGGGGCGCTAACCCAAATACGCAGTATTTT; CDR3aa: CASSYSGGANPNTQYF
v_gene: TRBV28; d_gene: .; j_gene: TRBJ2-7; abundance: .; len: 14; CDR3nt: TGTGCCAGCAGTCCAGGGATAGGGTCCTACGAGCAGTACTTC; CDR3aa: CASSPGIGSYEQYF
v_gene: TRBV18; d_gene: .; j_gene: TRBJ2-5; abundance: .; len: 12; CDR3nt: TGTGCCAGCTCACCACCAGAAGAGACCCAGTACTTC; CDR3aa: CASSPPEETQYF
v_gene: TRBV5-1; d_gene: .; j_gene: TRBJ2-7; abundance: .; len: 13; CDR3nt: TGCGCCAGCAGTCTCACCGGACTCTACGAGCAGTACTTC; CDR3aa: CASSLTGLYEQYF
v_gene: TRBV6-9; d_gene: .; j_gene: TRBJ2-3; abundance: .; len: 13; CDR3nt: TGTGCCAGAAGTTCACTGAGCACAGATACGCAGTATTTT; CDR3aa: CARSSLSTDTQYF
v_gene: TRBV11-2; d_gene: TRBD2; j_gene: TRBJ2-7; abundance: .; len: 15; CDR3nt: TGTGCCAGCAGCTCTTACAGCGGGGGTCAGTACGAGCAGTACTTC; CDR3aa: CASSSYSGGQYEQYF
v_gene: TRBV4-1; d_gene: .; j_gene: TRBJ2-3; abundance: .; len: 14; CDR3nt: TGCGCCACCCTGGGGCCCCTCAGCACAGATACGCAGTATTTT; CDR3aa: CATLGPLSTDTQYF
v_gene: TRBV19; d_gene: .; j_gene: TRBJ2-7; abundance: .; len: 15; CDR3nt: TGTGCCAGTAGTCTCGACAGTTTAGGCTCCTACGAGCAGTACTTC; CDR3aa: CASSLDSLGSYEQYF
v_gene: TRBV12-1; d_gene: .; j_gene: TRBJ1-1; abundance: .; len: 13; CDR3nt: TGTGCCAGCAGCCGCTCGTTGAACACTGAAGCTTTCTTT; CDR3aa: CASSRSLNTEAFF
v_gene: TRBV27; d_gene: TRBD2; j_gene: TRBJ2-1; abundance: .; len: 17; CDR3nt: TGTGCCAGCAGTTCCCTTACTAGCGGGGGGCTGAACAATGAGCAGTTCTTC; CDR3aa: CASSSLTSGGLNNEQFF
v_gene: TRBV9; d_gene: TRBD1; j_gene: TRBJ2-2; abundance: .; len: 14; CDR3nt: TGTGCCAGCAGCACGACAGGGTCTGGGGGGGAGCTGTTTTTT; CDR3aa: CASSTTGSGGELFF
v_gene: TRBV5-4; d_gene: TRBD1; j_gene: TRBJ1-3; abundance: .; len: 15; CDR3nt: TGTGCCAGCAGCTATGAGGGGGCTGCTGGAAACACCATATATTTT; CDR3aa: CASSYEGAAGNTIYF
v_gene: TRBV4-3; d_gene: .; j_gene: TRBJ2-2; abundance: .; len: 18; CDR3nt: TGCGCCAGCAGCCAAGATCTCCCGGGGGCGTTTAGCACCGGGGAGCTGTTTTTT; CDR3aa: CASSQDLPGAFSTGELFF
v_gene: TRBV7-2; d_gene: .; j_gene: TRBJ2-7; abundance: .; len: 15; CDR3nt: TGTGCCAGCAGCTTACAAGTCGCCGGTTCAGATGAGCAGTACTTC; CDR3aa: CASSLQVAGSDEQYF
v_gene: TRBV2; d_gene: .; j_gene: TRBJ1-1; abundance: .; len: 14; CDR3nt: TGTGCCAGCAGATTAGACACCGCGAACACTGAAGCTTTCTTT; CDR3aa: CASRLDTANTEAFF
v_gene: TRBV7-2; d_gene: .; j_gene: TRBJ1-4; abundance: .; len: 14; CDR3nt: TGTGCCAGCAGCTCTCTCGGGACAATGGAAAAACTGTTTTTT; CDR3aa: CASSSLGTMEKLFF
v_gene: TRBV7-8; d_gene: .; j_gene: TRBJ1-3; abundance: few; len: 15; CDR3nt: TGTGCCAGCAGCTTGGGTCGGGGACGAGGAAACACCATATATTTT; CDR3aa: CASSLGRGRGNTIYF
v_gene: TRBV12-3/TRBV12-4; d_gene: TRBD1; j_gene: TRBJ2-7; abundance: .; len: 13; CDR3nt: TGTGCCAGCGGATTGACAGGGGACTACGAGCAGTACTTC; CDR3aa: CASGLTGDYEQYF
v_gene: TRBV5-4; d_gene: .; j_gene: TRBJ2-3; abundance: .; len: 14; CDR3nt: TGTGCCAGCAGCCAAACTTTAGGAGGGGATACGCAGTATTTT; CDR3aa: CASSQTLGGDTQYF
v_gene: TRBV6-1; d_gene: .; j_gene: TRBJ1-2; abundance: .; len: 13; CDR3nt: TGTGCCAGCAGTGAATCACTGAGGAATGGCTACACCTTC; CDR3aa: CASSESLRNGYTF
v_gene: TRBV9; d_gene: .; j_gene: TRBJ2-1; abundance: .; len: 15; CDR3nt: TGTGCCAGCAGCCCAGATGGTGAAACCTACAATGAGCAGTTCTTC; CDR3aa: CASSPDGETYNEQFF
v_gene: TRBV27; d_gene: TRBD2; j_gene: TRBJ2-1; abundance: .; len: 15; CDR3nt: TGTGCCAGCAGTTTAGGGCTAGCGGGGGTCAATGAGCAGTTCTTC; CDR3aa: CASSLGLAGVNEQFF
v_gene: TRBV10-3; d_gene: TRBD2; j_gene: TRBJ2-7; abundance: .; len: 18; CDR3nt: TGTGCCATCAGTGAGTCGAGGGGACTAGCGGGGGGCTCCTACGAGCAGTACTTC; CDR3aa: CAISESRGLAGGSYEQYF
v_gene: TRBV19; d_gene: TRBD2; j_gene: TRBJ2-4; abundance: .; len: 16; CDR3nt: TGTGCCAGTAGGTATAGCGGGGGAGTAGACAAAAACATTCAGTACTTC; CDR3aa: CASRYSGGVDKNIQYF
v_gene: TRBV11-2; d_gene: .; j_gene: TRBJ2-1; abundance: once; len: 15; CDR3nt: TGTGCCAGCTCAAAACCGGGGCGGGGATACAATGAGCAGTTCTTC; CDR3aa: CASSKPGRGYNEQFF
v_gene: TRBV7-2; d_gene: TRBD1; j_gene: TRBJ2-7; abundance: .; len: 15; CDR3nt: TGTGCCAGCAGCCTACAGGGGATTAGGTCCTACGAGCAGTACTTC; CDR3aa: CASSLQGIRSYEQYF
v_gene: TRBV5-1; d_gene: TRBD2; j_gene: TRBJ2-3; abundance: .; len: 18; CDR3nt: TGCGCCAGCAGCTTGGGACTAGCGGGGGGGCCCCGCACAGATACGCAGTATTTT; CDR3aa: CASSLGLAGGPRTDTQYF
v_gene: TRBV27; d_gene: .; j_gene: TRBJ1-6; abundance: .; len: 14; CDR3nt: TGTGCCAGCAGTTTAGCATTGGATAATTCACCCCTCCACTTT; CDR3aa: CASSLALDNSPLHF
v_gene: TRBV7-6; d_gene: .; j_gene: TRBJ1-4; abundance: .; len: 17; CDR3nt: TGTGCCAGCAGCCACTTAGTCATCCAGGAGAGGGACGAAAAACTGTTTTTT; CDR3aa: CASSHLVIQERDEKLFF
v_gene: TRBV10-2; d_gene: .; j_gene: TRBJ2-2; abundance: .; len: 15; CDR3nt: TGCGCCAGCAGTATATCAGGGGTGGGAACCGGGGAGCTGTTTTTT; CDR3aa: CASSISGVGTGELFF
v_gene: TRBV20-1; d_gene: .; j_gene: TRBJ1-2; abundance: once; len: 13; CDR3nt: TGCAGTGCTAGTCAGGACTATAACTATGGCTACACCTTC; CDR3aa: CSASQDYNYGYTF
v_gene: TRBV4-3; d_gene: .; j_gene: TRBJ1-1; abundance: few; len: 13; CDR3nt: TGCGCCAGCAGCCGGACTTTGAACACTGAAGCTTTCTTT; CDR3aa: CASSRTLNTEAFF
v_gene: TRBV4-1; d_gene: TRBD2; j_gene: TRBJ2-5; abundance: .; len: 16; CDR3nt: TGCGCCAGCAGCCGGGGACTAGCGGGCGGGGAAGAGACCCAGTACTTC; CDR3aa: CASSRGLAGGEETQYF
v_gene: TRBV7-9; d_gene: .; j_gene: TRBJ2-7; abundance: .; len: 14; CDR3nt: TGTGCCAGCAGCTTAGCCGGGGCGTACGAGGAGCAGTACTTC; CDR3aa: CASSLAGAYEEQYF
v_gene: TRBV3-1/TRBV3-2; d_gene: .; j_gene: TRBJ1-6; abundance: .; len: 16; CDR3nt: TGTGCCAGCAGCCAAGAGCCGGACACGCCTAATTCACCCCTCCACTTT; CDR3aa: CASSQEPDTPNSPLHF
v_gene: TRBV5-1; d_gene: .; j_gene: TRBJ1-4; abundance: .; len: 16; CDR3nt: TGCGCCAGCAGCTGGGACCCGTCCGGCATGCGCCGGAAACTGTTTTTT; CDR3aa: CASSWDPSGMRRKLFF
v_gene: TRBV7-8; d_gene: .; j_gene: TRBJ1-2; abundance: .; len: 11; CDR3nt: TGTGCCAGCAGTATAAAGCAGGGCTACACCTTC; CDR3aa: CASSIKQGYTF
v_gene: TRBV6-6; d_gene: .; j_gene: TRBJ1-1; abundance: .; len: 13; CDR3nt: TGTGCCAGCAGTTACTCAGTGAACACTGAAGCTTTCTTT; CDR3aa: CASSYSVNTEAFF
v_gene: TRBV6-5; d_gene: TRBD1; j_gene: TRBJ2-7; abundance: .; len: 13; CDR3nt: TGTGCCAGCAGTTTAGGACAGGGAGGCGAGCAGTACTTC; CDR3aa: CASSLGQGGEQYF
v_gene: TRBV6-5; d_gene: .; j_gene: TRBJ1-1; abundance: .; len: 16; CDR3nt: TGTGCCAGCAGTTACTCGTACAGGACGGGGAACACTGAAGCTTTCTTT; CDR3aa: CASSYSYRTGNTEAFF
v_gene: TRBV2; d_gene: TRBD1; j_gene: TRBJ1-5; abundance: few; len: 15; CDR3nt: TGTGCCAGCAGGAGGGACAGGGAGGGTAGCCAGCCCCAGCATTTT; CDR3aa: CASRRDREGSQPQHF
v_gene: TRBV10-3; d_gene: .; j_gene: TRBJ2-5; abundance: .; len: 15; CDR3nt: TGTGCCATCAGTGAGAAGGTGGGGCTAGGGGAGACCCAGTACTTC; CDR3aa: CAISEKVGLGETQYF